These 8 T cell receptor beta chains were sequenced from one sample in a study of identical twins. TCRdb processed the 5' RACE reads anew with MiXCR; each CDR3 protein has one entry. This table has just under 550,000 distinct CDR3 sequences, about 16% appearing once. In addition, the sample was reused for a study of yellow fever vaccine responses in identical twins.

The sequenced sample was CD4+ T cells sorted from blood. The receptors stem from a young woman in good health.

The chain joins TRBV5-8 to TRBJ2-1; no reliable D call. The CDR3 totals 13 residues. The germline V and J ends were trimmed by 8 bases and 7 bases, with 16 bases remaining between them. Per the germline V gene, CDR1 is SGHTS and CDR2 is YDEGEE. Here the CDR3 DNA reads TGTGCCAGGAGCCCGATAGGACGTAATGAGCAGTTCTTC. Translated: CARSPIGRNEQFF.

This clonotype was recorded many times. The chain links TRBV5-6 to TRBJ2-1; no clear D gene. CDR1 SGHDT and CDR2 YYEEEE come from the germline V gene. The germline V and J ends were trimmed by 0 bases and 2 bases, with 9 bases remaining between them. The CDR3 is 15 residues long. The DNA of the CDR3 is TGTGCCAGCAGCTTGGTTCCAGGTACCTACAATGAGCAGTTCTTC. This gives the protein CASSLVPGTYNEQFF. Based on the CDR3 plus reference TRBV5-6 and TRBJ2-1, the full variable domain is DAGVTQSPTHLIKTRGQQVTLRCSPKSGHDTVSWYQQALGQGPQFIFQYYEEEERQRGNFPDRFSGHQFPNYSSELNVNALLLGDSALYLCASSLVPGTYNEQFFGPGTRLTVL.

V gene TRBV6-1 combines with J gene TRBJ1-4; the match to TRBD1 covers 8 bases. Per germline, CDR1 MNHNS and CDR2 SASEGT. Trimming took 5 bases from V and 8 from J; bases not matched to a gene: 10. The CDR3 is 15 amino acids. This CDR3 reads CASSSQQGGNEKLFF. The CDR3 DNA reads as TGTGCCAGCAGTAGCCAACAGGGGGGAAACGAAAAACTGTTTTTT.

This chain uses TRBV24-1 with TRBJ2-1; 9 nucleotides line up with TRBD1. V shed 4 bases and J 2 bases; nucleotides not matched to a gene: 8. The CDR3 spans 17 residues. Germline V lookup: CDR1 KGHDR, CDR2 SFDVKD. In DNA form, the CDR3 reads TGTGCCACCAGTGAGCTTCCCGGGACAGGGACCTACAATGAGCAGTTCTTC. Translating it yields CATSELPGTGTYNEQFF.

V and J are TRBV28 and TRBJ1-6; 7 bases align to TRBD1. CDR3 length: 14 residues. V lost 7 bases and J lost 7; bases outside the gene matches: 7. Germline loops: CDR1 MDHEN, CDR2 SYDVKM. In nucleotides, the CDR3 is TGTGCCAGCACTCCGGACAGGCTAAATTCACCCCTCCACTTT. Translation: CASTPDRLNSPLHF.

V usage is TRBV2 and J usage is TRBJ2-1, with D hard to call. Trimming removed 7 bases at V and 8 bases at J, with 15 bases between. CDR1 is SNHLY, CDR2 FYNNEI, per germline. CDR3 length: 13 residues. The CDR3 coding sequence is TGTGCCAGCACTCCAGACCTCTTCCATGAGCAGTTCTTC. Residues: CASTPDLFHEQFF.

This CDR3 reads CASSSDRWYGYTF. As DNA, the CDR3 is TGTGCCAGCAGCTCGGACAGATGGTATGGCTACACCTTC. The chain uses TRBV28 and TRBJ1-2, with a tentative D call TRBD1 (6 bases). The CDR3 is made up of 13 amino acids. Per the germline V gene, CDR1 is MDHEN and CDR2 is SYDVKM. V shed 6 bases and J shed 5 bases, with 13 bases lying between them.

The rearrangement uses TRBV4-2 and TRBJ2-1; the D is unclear. The germline V and J ends were trimmed by 3 bases and 4 bases, with 22 bases remaining between them. The CDR3 contains 18 residues. Germline lookup yields CDR1 LGHNA and CDR2 YNFKEQ. In nucleotides, the CDR3 is TGTGCCAGCAGCCACCCCCGCGATGGTAACACCCAATACAATGAGCAGTTCTTC. Protein sequence: CASSHPRDGNTQYNEQFF.